Listed below are T cell receptor beta chains from one sample, sequenced in a study of OX40 agonist ivuxolimab in advanced cancers. Some clones are missing from TCRdb's copy, which holds only in-frame ones; the method was immunoSEQ multiplex PCR. The sample holds about 77,000 clones, roughly 91% seen once. The source was CD4+ or CD8+ T cells sorted from blood, collected in a trial of the OX40 agonist ivuxolimab. The receptors were sampled from an adult with an advanced solid tumor such as melanoma, head and neck, liver or kidney cancer. Each CDR3 is given with its conserved first and last residue. The D gene is left open where the match is weak. Where a row states a size, it is once, few, many or the class of an expanded clone; other rows omit it.

>-|TRBV2|-|TRBJ2-2
CASRLYTGELFF
TGTGCCAGCAGACTGTACACCGGGGAGCTGTTTTTT
>-|TRBV7-9|-|TRBJ1-6
CASSFTLSSYNSPLHF
TGTGCCAGCAGCTTTACATTGAGCTCCTATAATTCACCCCTCCACTTT
>-|TRBV7-3|TRBD2|TRBJ2-1
CASSLVSGSYNEQFF
TGTGCCAGCAGCTTGGTGAGCGGGAGCTACAATGAGCAGTTCTTC
>-|TRBV5-1|TRBD1|TRBJ1-1
CASRDRGNTEAFF
TGCGCCAGCAGGGACAGGGGGAACACTGAAGCTTTCTTT
>few|TRBV11-2|-|TRBJ2-7
CASSRRSYEQYF
TGTGCCAGCAGCCGACGGTCCTACGAGCAGTACTTC
>-|TRBV6-5|-|TRBJ2-2
CASTQRGGELFF
TGTGCCAGCACCCAGCGAGGCGGGGAGCTGTTTTTT
>-|TRBV7-3|-|TRBJ2-3
CASSFNTDTQYF
TGTGCCAGCAGCTTCAACACAGATACGCAGTATTTT
>-|TRBV10-3|-|TRBJ2-1
CAISERVAASSYNEQFF
TGTGCCATCAGTGAGAGGGTAGCGGCGAGCTCCTACAATGAGCAGTTCTTC
>medium-sized|TRBV9|-|TRBJ1-2
CASSVGRQLDGYTF
TGTGCCAGCAGCGTAGGACGACAGTTGGATGGCTACACCTTC
>many|TRBV2|-|TRBJ2-7
CASSQSLREQYF
TGTGCCAGCAGCCAGTCCTTGAGAGAGCAGTACTTC
>-|TRBV29-1|-|TRBJ1-1
CSVERGDTEAFF
TGCAGCGTTGAAAGGGGGGACACTGAAGCTTTCTTT